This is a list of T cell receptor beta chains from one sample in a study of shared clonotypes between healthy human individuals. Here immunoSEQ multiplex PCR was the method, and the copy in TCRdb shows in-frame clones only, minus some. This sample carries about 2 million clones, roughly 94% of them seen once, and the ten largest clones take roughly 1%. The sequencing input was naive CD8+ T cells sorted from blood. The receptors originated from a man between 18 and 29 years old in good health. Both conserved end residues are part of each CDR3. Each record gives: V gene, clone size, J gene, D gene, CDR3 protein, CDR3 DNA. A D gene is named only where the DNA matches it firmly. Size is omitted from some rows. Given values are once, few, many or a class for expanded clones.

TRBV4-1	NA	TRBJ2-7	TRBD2	CASSDSGRASYEQYF	TGCGCCAGCAGCGATAGCGGGAGGGCCTCCTACGAGCAGTACTTC
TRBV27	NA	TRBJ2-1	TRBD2	CASSPETPGLAGAYEQFF	TGTGCCAGCAGTCCAGAAACCCCGGGACTAGCGGGAGCTTACGAGCAGTTCTTC
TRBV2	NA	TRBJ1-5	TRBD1	CASSAPGGNQPQHF	TGTGCCAGCAGTGCTCCAGGGGGAAATCAGCCCCAGCATTTT
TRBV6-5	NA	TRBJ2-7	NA	CASSYTDTSYEQYF	TGTGCCAGCAGTTACACGGACACATCCTACGAGCAGTACTTC
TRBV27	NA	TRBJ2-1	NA	CASSLPGRYEQFF	TGTGCCAGCAGTTTACCGGGCCGGTATGAGCAGTTCTTC
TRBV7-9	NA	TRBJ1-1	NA	CASSLEGVGEAFF	TGTGCCAGCAGCTTAGAGGGGGTTGGTGAAGCTTTCTTT
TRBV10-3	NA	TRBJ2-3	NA	CAISEGDNTDTQYF	TGTGCCATCAGTGAAGGGGACAACACAGATACGCAGTATTTT
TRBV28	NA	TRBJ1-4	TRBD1	CASSEQGANEKLFF	TGTGCCAGCAGTGAACAGGGGGCTAATGAAAAACTGTTTTTT
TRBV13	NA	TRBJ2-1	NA	CASSLELDKQFF	TGTGCCAGCAGCTTAGAATTGGACAAGCAGTTCTTC
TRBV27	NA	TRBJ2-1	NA	CASSSRGYNEQFF	TGTGCCAGCAGTTCGCGGGGTTATAATGAGCAGTTCTTC
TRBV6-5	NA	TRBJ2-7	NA	CASSYRADDYEQYF	TGTGCCAGCAGTTACCGGGCCGACGACTACGAGCAGTACTTC
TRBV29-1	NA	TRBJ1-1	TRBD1	CSVSGGLGTEAFF	TGCAGCGTTTCAGGGGGCTTAGGCACTGAAGCTTTCTTT
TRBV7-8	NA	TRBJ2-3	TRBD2	CASSLEWGGEDTQYF	TGTGCCAGCAGCTTAGAGTGGGGGGGTGAAGATACGCAGTATTTT
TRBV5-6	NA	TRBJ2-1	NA	CASNPMTGRNEQFF	TGTGCCAGCAACCCCATGACAGGTCGCAATGAGCAGTTCTTC
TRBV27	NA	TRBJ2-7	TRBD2	CASSASSGDSSYEQYF	TGTGCCAGCAGCGCCTCTAGCGGAGATAGCTCCTACGAGCAGTACTTC
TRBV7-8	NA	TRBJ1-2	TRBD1	CASSPPPGTGEMVGYTF	TGTGCCAGCAGCCCCCCACCCGGGACAGGGGAGATGGTTGGCTACACCTTC
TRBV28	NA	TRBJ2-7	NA	CASSQSGSTYEQYF	TGTGCCAGCAGTCAGAGTGGGTCGACCTACGAGCAGTACTTC
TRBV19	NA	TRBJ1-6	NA	CASLANLNSPLHF	TGTGCCAGTCTAGCGAACCTTAATTCACCCCTCCACTTT
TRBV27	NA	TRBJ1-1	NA	CASSSGATGNTEAFF	TGTGCCAGCAGCTCGGGGGCGACAGGGAACACTGAAGCTTTCTTT
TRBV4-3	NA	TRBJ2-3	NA	CASSYPVRPSTDTQYF	TGCGCCAGCAGCTATCCGGTCAGGCCTAGCACAGATACGCAGTATTTT
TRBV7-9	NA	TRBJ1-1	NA	CASTNRTSNTEAFF	TGTGCCAGCACCAACAGGACTTCGAACACTGAAGCTTTCTTT
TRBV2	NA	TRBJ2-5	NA	CASTSTEETQYF	TGTGCCAGCACTAGTACCGAAGAGACCCAGTACTTC
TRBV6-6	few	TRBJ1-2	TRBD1	CASSYPDRGDYGYTF	TGTGCCAGCAGTTACCCGGACAGGGGGGACTATGGCTACACCTTC
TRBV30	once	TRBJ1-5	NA	CAWSVQRGDQPQHF	TGTGCCTGGAGTGTACAGAGGGGGGACCAGCCCCAGCATTTT
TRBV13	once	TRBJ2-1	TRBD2	CASSPRTSGAPLNEQFF	TGTGCCAGCAGCCCTCGGACTAGCGGGGCTCCCCTCAATGAGCAGTTCTTC
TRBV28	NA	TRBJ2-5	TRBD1	CASSSGQEQETQYF	TGTGCCAGCAGTTCCGGACAGGAACAAGAGACCCAGTACTTC
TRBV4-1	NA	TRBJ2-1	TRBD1	CASSHRDRGDEQFF	TGCGCCAGCAGCCATCGGGACAGGGGAGATGAGCAGTTCTTC
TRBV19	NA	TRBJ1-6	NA	CASSIYSYNSPLHF	TGTGCCAGTAGTATATACTCCTATAATTCACCCCTCCACTTT
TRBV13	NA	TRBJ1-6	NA	CASSLTRGSPLHF	TGTGCCAGCAGCCTAACTAGAGGATCACCCCTCCACTTT
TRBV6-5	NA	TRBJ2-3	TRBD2	CASSFSGGFNTDTQYF	TGTGCCAGCAGTTTTAGCGGGGGGTTCAACACAGATACGCAGTATTTT
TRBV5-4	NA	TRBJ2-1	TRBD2	CASSLELAGRDEQFF	TGTGCCAGCAGCTTGGAACTAGCGGGAAGAGATGAGCAGTTCTTC
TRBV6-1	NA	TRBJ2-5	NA	CASSVYGQETQYF	TGTGCCAGCAGTGTCTATGGCCAAGAGACCCAGTACTTC
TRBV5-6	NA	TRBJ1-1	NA	CASSLPGEFTEAFF	TGTGCCAGCAGTCTGCCAGGGGAATTCACTGAAGCTTTCTTT
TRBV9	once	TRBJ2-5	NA	CASSPSLAAQETQYF	TGTGCCAGCAGCCCATCTTTGGCGGCCCAAGAGACCCAGTACTTC
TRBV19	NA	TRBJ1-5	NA	CASSMDGYSNQPQHF	TGTGCCAGTAGTATGGACGGATATAGCAATCAGCCCCAGCATTTT
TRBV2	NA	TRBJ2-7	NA	CASSEGGEGYEQYF	TGTGCCAGCAGTGAAGGGGGAGAAGGCTACGAGCAGTACTTC
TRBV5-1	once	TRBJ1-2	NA	CASSQTRVNYTF	TGCGCCAGCAGCCAAACTCGGGTAAACTACACCTTC
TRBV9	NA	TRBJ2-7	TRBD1	CASSSRTGGAGYEQYF	TGTGCCAGCAGCTCCCGGACAGGGGGCGCGGGCTACGAGCAGTACTTC
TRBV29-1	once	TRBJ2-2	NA	CSIHLSNTGELFF	TGCAGCATACACTTATCGAACACCGGGGAGCTGTTTTTT
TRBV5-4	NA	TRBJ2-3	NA	CASSFGSGVSTDTQYF	TGTGCCAGCAGCTTTGGTTCAGGGGTTAGCACAGATACGCAGTATTTT